The 18 T cell receptor beta chains given below trace back to one sample, sequenced in a study of T cells in Graves' hyperthyroidism and ophthalmopathy. Regions amplified from RNA transcripts were the TCR beta CDR3 regions. The study used the HTBI primer set for a first-round RT-PCR of the TCR CDR3. TCRdb itself ran the multiplex PCR reads through MiXCR, one entry per CDR3 protein. The sample shows almost 500,000 distinct CDR3 sequences, around a fifth of them seen only once. Input material: blood. The source of these receptors is a woman in her seventies with Graves' ophthalmopathy.

This clonotype occurred a few times. V and J are TRBV6-1 and TRBJ1-5; D remains ambiguous. The CDR3 spans 13 residues. The V and J ends lost 6 bases and 3 bases respectively, with 9 bases between them. Germline V gene data show CDR1 as MNHNS and CDR2 as SASEGT. In DNA, the CDR3 is TGTGCCAGCAGGGGCAACAACAATCAGCCCCAGCATTTT. Protein: CASRGNNNQPQHF.

As for this clonotype: A read error may account for a junction end that differs from germline. This chain joins TRBV7-7 and TRBJ1-3; D gene unclear. CDR3 length: 13 residues. CDR1 is SSHAT, CDR2 FNYEAQ, per germline (reference sequence). CDR3 coding DNA: TGTGCTAGCAGCCACCAGGCTGGAAACACCATATATTTT. Amino acid sequence: CASSHQAGNTIYF.

This clonotype occurred a few times. The V gene is TRBV11-1, the J gene TRBJ1-5; 11 bases map to TRBD1. Germline CDR1 and CDR2: SGHAT and FQDESV (reference sequence). After removal of 5 bases from V and 7 bases from J, the junction contained 7 bases not matched to a gene. This CDR3 comprises 15 residues. The CDR3 DNA reads as TGTGCCAGCAGCCCGGACAGGGGGCAGAGGCAGCCCCAGCATTTT. This codes for CASSPDRGQRQPQHF.

J is TRBJ2-7 and V is TRBV20-1; 10 nucleotides agree with TRBD2. Germline values: CDR1 DFQATT, CDR2 SNEGSKA (reference sequence). Germline trimming cut 4 bases from V and 1 base from J; bases unmatched to any gene: 4. The CDR3 spans 14 residues. CDR3 sequence (DNA): TGCAGTGCTAATCGACTAGCGGGTTCCTACGAGCAGTACTTC. This encodes CSANRLAGSYEQYF.

Ten or more counts support this clonotype. The CDR3 sequence is CASSLSGAGVNEQFF. DNA for the CDR3: TGTGCCAGCAGTCTTAGCGGGGCGGGGGTCAATGAGCAGTTCTTC. V and J are TRBV12-3 or TRBV12-4 and TRBJ2-1, with 8 bases lining up with TRBD2. Germline trimming cut 5 bases from V and 6 bases from J; bases unmatched to any gene: 9. CDR3 length: 15 amino acids.

This clonotype showed up many times. CDR3 amino acids: CAIKQHMNTEAFF. Here the CDR3 DNA reads TGTGCCATCAAACAGCACATGAACACTGAAGCTTTCTTT. The J gene is TRBJ1-1, the V gene TRBV6-1; D remains ambiguous. CDR3 length equals 13 residues. The V gene lost 10 bases and the J gene lost 0 bases, with 12 bases spanning the gap. Germline V gives CDR1 MNHNS, CDR2 SASEGT.

In its sample, this clonotype was seen once. This may be a read error: a much more frequent sequence differs by one nucleotide. The chain combines TRBV2 with TRBJ2-5; a weak D match, TRBD2 (5 bases). Germline V gives CDR1 SNHLY, CDR2 FYNNEI. The CDR3 consists of 13 residues. The CDR3 loop is CASSDDYQETRYF. DNA of the CDR3: TGTGCCAGCAGTGACGACTATCAAGAGACCCGGTACTTC.

The V call is TRBV2, the J call TRBJ1-5; 7 positions agree with TRBD1. The germline CDR1 and CDR2 sequences are SNHLY and FYNNEI. V shed 5 bases and J 4 bases; nucleotides not matched to a gene: 11. CDR3 length: 16 residues. The CDR3 nucleotides read TGTGCCAGCAGTCCAAGCAAGACAGGGCCTAATCAGCCCCAGCATTTT. Translated: CASSPSKTGPNQPQHF.

This clonotype turned up a few times. The chain carries TRBV2 and TRBJ2-7; tentatively, D is TRBD2 (6 bases). From germline, CDR1 is SNHLY and CDR2 FYNNEI. This CDR3 spans 14 amino acids. V was pared by 6 bases and J by 3 bases, with 15 bases between. The CDR3 here is CASSLDGSFYEQYF. CDR3 nucleotide sequence: TGTGCCAGCAGCCTCGACGGGAGCTTCTACGAGCAGTACTTC. Variable domain in full (rest from reference TRBV2 and TRBJ2-7): EPEVTQTPSHQVTQMGQEVILRCVPISNHLYFYWYRQILGQKVEFLVSFYNNEISEKSEIFDDQFSVERPDGSNFTLKIRSTKLEDSAMYFCASSLDGSFYEQYFGPGTRLTVT.

Note on this clonotype: A clone one base away is much larger, so this may be a read error. This chain links TRBV28 with TRBJ1-1; D possibly corresponds to TRBD1 (5 bases). Per germline, CDR1 MDHEN and CDR2 SYDVKM. The CDR3 is 13 amino acids. Trimming shortened V by 10 bases and J by 6 bases, and 18 bases separated the two germline ends. The CDR3 DNA follows: TGTGCCACCTACCACGGGGCGAGAGCTGAAGCTTTCTTT. Its translation is CATYHGARAEAFF.

J is TRBJ2-7 and V is TRBV19, with D perhaps TRBD1 (5 bases). CDR3 length equals 14 residues. The V gene's germline CDR1 is LNHDA and CDR2 SQIVND (reference sequence). Trimming cost V 3 bases and J 1 base, with 10 bases left between them. The CDR3 nucleotides read TGTGCCAGTAGTATCTCCAGGGCGTCCTACGAGCAGTACTTC. Translating gives CASSISRASYEQYF.

V and J are TRBV6-2 or TRBV6-3 and TRBJ2-7; D is undetermined. The V end was cut by 10 bases, the J end by 6 bases, with 13 bases between. The CDR3 sequence is 11 residues long. CDR1 and CDR2 (germline): MNHEY, SVGEGT. CDR3 coding DNA: TGTGCCATCCATATACGGCCCGAGCAGTACTTC. This encodes CAIHIRPEQYF.

This clonotype was seen more than once but under ten times. The CDR3 sequence: CASSVQSSYNSPLHF. CDR3 DNA sequence: TGTGCCAGCAGCGTTCAGAGCTCCTATAATTCACCCCTCCACTTT. This rearrangement joins TRBV9 to TRBJ1-6; D gene unclear. Germline V CDR1 and CDR2: SGDLS, YYNGEE. The CDR3 totals 15 residues. V was pared by 2 bases and J by 0 bases, with 6 bases between. Filled out from reference TRBV9 and TRBJ1-6, the complete variable domain reads DSGVTQTPKHLITATGQRVTLRCSPRSGDLSVYWYQQSLDQGLQFLIQYYNGEERAKGNILERFSAQQFPDLHSELNLSSLELGDSALYFCASSVQSSYNSPLHFGNGTRLTVT.

This rearrangement joins TRBV12-3 or TRBV12-4 to TRBJ1-3, with 9 nucleotides matching TRBD1. V was pared by 6 bases and J by 3 bases, with 3 bases of the junction left unmatched. The CDR3 totals 14 residues. CDR3 loop: CASRGQGSGNTIYF. As DNA, the CDR3 is TGTGCCAGCAGGGGACAGGGAAGTGGAAACACCATATATTTT.

This clonotype was found a few times. The rearrangement joins TRBV11-2 to TRBJ2-6, with a weak D call TRBD1 (6 bases). The CDR3 runs to 17 residues. Trimming left V 3 bases short and J 2 bases short, with 14 bases between. From germline, CDR1 is SGHAT and CDR2 FQNNGV. CDR3 protein: CASSLTGRTTGANVLTF. CDR3 coding DNA: TGTGCCAGCAGCTTGACAGGCCGAACCACTGGGGCCAACGTCCTGACTTTC.

This clonotype was seen repeatedly, ten times or more. This rearrangement joins TRBV2 to TRBJ1-1, with D perhaps matching TRBD1 (5 bases). Trimming shortened V by 8 bases and J by 3 bases, and 16 bases separated the two germline ends. CDR3 length: 14 amino acids. Germline V CDR1 and CDR2: SNHLY, FYNNEI. For the CDR3, the DNA is TGTGCCAGCCAACTGGGGCCCTGGGACACTGAAGCTTTCTTT. Its protein product is CASQLGPWDTEAFF.

This clonotype has ten or more counts. DNA for the CDR3: TGTGCCTGGAACCCGGGGATATCCTACAATGAGCAGTTCTTC. Translated, it gives CAWNPGISYNEQFF. The chain uses TRBV30 and TRBJ2-1, with D possibly being TRBD2 (5 bases). CDR3 size: 14 residues. V gave up 4 bases and J gave up 1 base, with 11 bases separating them. In germline, CDR1 is GTSNPN, CDR2 SVGIG (reference sequence).

This chain joins TRBV6-1 and TRBJ2-7, with 12 bases lining up with TRBD2. The length of the CDR3 is 14 residues. V shed 7 bases and J 7 bases; nucleotides not matched to a gene: 8. Germline V gene data show CDR1 as MNHNS and CDR2 as SASEGT. In DNA form, the CDR3 reads TGTGCCAGCACGGGGCTAGCGGGAGGGGGAGAGCAGTACTTC. Its protein product is CASTGLAGGGEQYF.